This TCR beta chain was sequenced in a study of response to subunit inactivated influenza vaccine. Points from the study as a whole: Each seasonal flu vaccination may recruit only limited new T cells, authors suggested.

Germline CDR1 is MNHEY and CDR2 is SVGEGT. The CDR3 runs to 16 residues. Trimming cost V 1 base and J 4 bases; bases outside gene matches: 7. This clonotype turned up a few times. What it recognizes is unknown. MiXCR was run by TCRdb on the RT-PCR reads, yielding one entry per CDR3 protein. The table records about 240,000 distinct CDR3 sequences, 9.5% to 15% of them present only once. Sequencing used non-naive T cells sorted from PBMCs, obtained approximately 15 days before vaccination. This TCR derives from a man aged 45-60 years who received an inactivated influenza vaccine. The rearrangement uses TRBV6-2 or TRBV6-3 and TRBJ2-1, with 7 bases lining up with TRBD2. As DNA, the CDR3 is TGTGCCAGCAGTTACTGGGGCAGGGAGGGTTACAATGAGCAGTTCTTC. This sequence encodes CASSYWGREGYNEQFF.